This T cell receptor beta chain was documented in a study of blood T cell repertoires in COVID-19. Study-level background: Material from acute and convalescent COVID-19 was sourced from the United States, Italy and Spain. Sources were T cells, B-cell-depleted T cells, or PBMCs; the material itself was cDNA or gDNA.

Authors' analysis steps: Cell counts per sample came from amplifying reference gene primers. Data came from immunoSEQ multiplex PCR; TCRdb stores just in-frame clones and leaves some out. V, J and clone size are taken as reported in that table, and D and trimming were inferred from the DNA itself. The sample contains 150,000 to 200,000 clones, just under 90% of which appear only once. Germline values: CDR1 SGHTA, CDR2 FQGNSA. The CDR3 totals 15 residues. Trimming stripped 1 base from V and 7 bases from J, with 13 bases between. In its sample, this clone was seen once. The sequencing sample was made of peripheral blood. This chain links TRBV7-2 with TRBJ1-4, with D hard to call. The clonotype comes from a woman aged 18-35 years who had recovered from COVID-19. The CDR3 DNA is TGTGCCAGCAGCTTAGGTGTTTGGCCAACTGAAAAACTGTTTTTT. Amino acid sequence: CASSLGVWPTEKLFF.